What follows is one T cell receptor beta chain and its context. What it binds is not known. A read error may produce the germline difference seen at one junction end. Via the markers CD45RO/CCR7/CD25/CD127/CD95/CD27, stem cell-like memory, regulatory, central memory and naive CD4+ cells were sorted. The entry originates in a study of beta chain features in type 1 diabetes. As every portion of the isolated RNA was reverse transcribed, the sequencing read expressed TCRB transcripts. TCRdb's table, derived via immunoSEQ multiplex PCR, lists solely in-frame clones and lacks some. This table has hundreds of thousands of clones, roughly a sixth appearing once. Germline assignment: CDR1 SGHTA and CDR2 FQGNSA. This CDR3 is built from 15 residues. Findings and limits, study-wide: Fewer junction insertions and more nucleotide deletions appeared in type 1 diabetes patients.

The sequence came from a man between 18 and 29 years old in good health. The rearrangement links TRBV7-2 to TRBJ2-4; D remains ambiguous. The specimen was naive CD4+ T cells from blood. CDR3 sequence (DNA): TGTGCCAGCAGCTTGGAGAGTAGCAGTAGGCACTCTCGGTGCTTC. Its protein product is CASSLESSSRHSRCF.